Following are 8 T cell receptor beta chains from one sample sequenced in a study of molecular identifiers for immune sequencing clone quantification. TCRdb analysed the PCR reads with MiXCR anew, one entry per CDR3 protein. The data contain about half a million distinct CDR3 sequences, about 25% of them seen just once; the ten biggest clones take up roughly 0.79%. The sequenced sample was naive CD8+ T cells from blood, with Jurkat cell RNA spiked in. The subset denotes: FACS-sorted CD8+CD4-CCR7+CD45RA+ naive T cells. Source of these receptors: a human donor in good health. Some libraries in this study had Jurkat cell RNA spiked in.

The chain couples TRBV19 to TRBJ2-3; a possible D gene is TRBD2 (6 bases). The V gene lost 5 bases and the J gene lost 2 bases, with 20 bases spanning the gap. The CDR3 runs 17 residues. Germline V gene sequence: CDR1 LNHDA, CDR2 SQIVND (reference sequence). The CDR3 protein is CASSASFSGPYTDTQYF. The CDR3 nucleotides read TGTGCCAGTAGTGCCTCATTTAGCGGACCCTACACAGATACGCAGTATTTT.

The rearrangement links TRBV12-3 or TRBV12-4 to TRBJ2-3; 7 nucleotides agree with TRBD2. The CDR3 sequence is 15 residues long. Trimming at V came to 5 bases and at J to 0 bases, leaving 5 bases not matched to a gene. As DNA, the CDR3 is TGTGCCAGCAGTGCTAGCGGCGACAGCACAGATACGCAGTATTTT. Its translation is CASSASGDSTDTQYF.

The chain employs TRBV6-2 or TRBV6-3 and TRBJ1-5; perhaps TRBD1 as D (6 bases). V shed 2 bases and J shed 6 bases, with 23 bases lying between them. CDR3 length: 18 amino acids. Germline-derived CDR1 and CDR2 are MNHEY and SVGEGT. The CDR3: CASSYPHRAKTVVQPQHF. CDR3 DNA sequence: TGTGCCAGCAGTTACCCCCACAGGGCCAAAACGGTGGTTCAGCCCCAGCATTTT.

There are a few counts of this clonotype. The chain carries TRBV20-1 and TRBJ1-5, with 8 bases identical to TRBD1. Germline CDR1 is DFQATT and CDR2 is SNEGSKA (reference sequence). The V segment lost 6 bases and the J segment 1 base; nucleotides outside the gene matches: 20. The CDR3 length is 19 residues. CDR3 amino acids: CSASSLTGGVQASNQPQHF. CDR3 in DNA: TGCAGTGCCAGCTCTCTAACAGGGGGAGTGCAGGCCAGCAATCAGCCCCAGCATTTT.

The chain combines TRBV7-8 with TRBJ2-7; D is tentatively TRBD1 or TRBD2 (5 bases each). Trimming removed 6 bases from V and 2 bases from J, with 17 bases in between. This CDR3 has 15 residues. Germline values: CDR1 SGHVS, CDR2 FQNEAQ. As DNA, the CDR3 is TGTGCCAGCAGGGACTCCGGGGCAAGGACCTACGAGCAGTACTTC. The encoded protein is CASRDSGARTYEQYF.

The rearrangement links TRBV11-2 to TRBJ2-1; D remains ambiguous. Germline V lookup: CDR1 SGHAT, CDR2 FQNNGV. The germline V and J ends were trimmed by 3 bases and 9 bases, with 12 bases remaining between them. This CDR3 spans 13 amino acids. This chain's CDR3 is CASSFARTPEQFF. The CDR3 DNA reads as TGTGCCAGCAGCTTTGCTAGGACCCCTGAGCAGTTCTTC.

This clonotype was counted at least ten times. The rearrangement joins TRBV5-4 to TRBJ2-2; weak D call: TRBD1 (5 bases). V dropped 1 base and J dropped 2 bases, with 15 bases sitting between them. Looked up from germline, CDR1 is SGHNT and CDR2 is YYREEE (reference sequence). This CDR3 has 17 residues. In DNA, the CDR3 is TGTGCCAGCAGCTTGCCAGGGATTAGGCTTAACACCGGGGAGCTGTTTTTT. Translating it yields CASSLPGIRLNTGELFF.

Many counts were recorded for this clonotype. This chain links TRBV7-3 with TRBJ2-3, with D tentatively TRBD1 (5 bases). V gave up 4 bases and J gave up 2 bases, with 10 bases separating them. This CDR3 is built from 14 residues. CDR1 SGHTA and CDR2 FQGTGA come from the germline V gene. CDR3 in amino acids: CASSSTGFTDTQYF. The DNA for the CDR3 is TGTGCCAGCAGCTCAACAGGTTTCACAGATACGCAGTATTTT.